These 6 T cell receptor beta chains were all obtained from the same sample, sequenced in a study of shared T cell receptors in the human thymus. Assay: immunoSEQ multiplex PCR; the TCRdb copy retains only in-frame clones and omits some. The repertoire has hundreds of thousands of clones, about 89% of them found once; the top ten carry 0.0094%. These same data were also listed under a study on human thymus T cells.

The material sequenced was thymocytes. The receptors here all came from a boy in the first two years of life with a congenital heart defect.

The chain links TRBV27 to TRBJ2-5, with 7 bases matching TRBD2. The CDR3 is 16 residues long. The V segment lost 8 bases and the J segment 1 base; nucleotides outside the gene matches: 13. Germline V gene sequence: CDR1 MNHEY, CDR2 SMNVEV (reference sequence). The CDR3 region has the DNA TGTGCCAGCGGTAGAGGGACTAATATGTCCCAAGAGACCCAGTACTTC. Protein: CASGRGTNMSQETQYF.

The chain recombines TRBV28 with TRBJ2-7; the match to TRBD1 covers 10 bases. The CDR3 is 16 amino acids. Germline V CDR1 and CDR2: MDHEN, SYDVKM. With V trimmed by 5 bases and J by 7 bases, 14 bases remained unmatched. The CDR3 here is CASSQPGTGVLGEQYF. The CDR3 DNA follows: TGTGCCAGCAGTCAACCCGGGACAGGGGTGTTGGGGGAGCAGTACTTC.

The chain employs TRBV7-2 and TRBJ2-1, with TRBD2 matching 12 bases. Germline values: CDR1 SGHTA, CDR2 FQGNSA. J was trimmed by 3 bases and V by 2 bases; bases with no gene match: 5. The CDR3 is made up of 17 amino acids. The CDR3 DNA is TGTGCCAGCAGCTTATTTGGACTAGCGGGGATCTACAATGAGCAGTTCTTC. Translated: CASSLFGLAGIYNEQFF.

About this clone: At one end the junction does not follow the germline gene, possibly because of a read error. V and J are TRBV7-7 and TRBJ2-5; TRBD1 matches 9 bases. The CDR3 sequence is 13 residues long. Germline V lookup: CDR1 SSHAT, CDR2 FNYEAQ (reference sequence). The CDR3 here is CASKGQGQETQYF. The CDR3 DNA sequence: TGTGCTAGCAAGGGACAGGGCCAAGAGACCCAGTACTTC.

The CDR3 region is CATSRETQGSSYEQYF. The CDR3 DNA reads as TGTGCCACCAGCAGAGAAACACAGGGGAGCTCCTACGAGCAGTACTTC. This chain links TRBV15 with TRBJ2-7; 7 nucleotides align to TRBD1. The CDR3 is 16 amino acids. Germline loops: CDR1 LNHNV, CDR2 YYDKDF (reference sequence). Trimming took 0 bases from V and 0 from J; bases not matched to a gene: 5.

The chain combines TRBV29-1 with TRBJ2-3; 7 bases are shared with TRBD2. The CDR3 loop spans 13 amino acids. The germline CDR1 and CDR2 sequences are SQVTM and ANQGSEA. Unmatched junction bases numbered 1, after V lost 4 bases and J lost 0 bases. The CDR3 loop reads CSVASGSTDTQYF. CDR3 coding DNA: TGCAGCGTTGCTAGCGGTAGCACAGATACGCAGTATTTT.